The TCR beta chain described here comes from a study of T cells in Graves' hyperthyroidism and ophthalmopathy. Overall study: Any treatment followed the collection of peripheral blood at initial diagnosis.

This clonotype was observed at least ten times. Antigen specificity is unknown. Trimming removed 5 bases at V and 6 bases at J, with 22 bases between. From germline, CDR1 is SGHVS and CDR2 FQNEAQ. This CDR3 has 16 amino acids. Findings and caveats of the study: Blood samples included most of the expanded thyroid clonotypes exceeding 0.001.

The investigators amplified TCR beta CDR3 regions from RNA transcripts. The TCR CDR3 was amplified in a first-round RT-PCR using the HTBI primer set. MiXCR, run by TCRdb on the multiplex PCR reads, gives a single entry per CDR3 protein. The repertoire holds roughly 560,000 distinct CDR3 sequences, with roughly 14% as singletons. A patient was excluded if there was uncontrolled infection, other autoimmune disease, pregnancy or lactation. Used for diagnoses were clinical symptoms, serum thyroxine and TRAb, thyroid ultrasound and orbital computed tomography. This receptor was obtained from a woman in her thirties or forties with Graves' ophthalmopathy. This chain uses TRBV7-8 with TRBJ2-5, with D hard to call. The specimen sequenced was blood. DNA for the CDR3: TGTGCCAGCAGCCTCTTTAGAACGACGAGTCGGAAGACCCAGTACTTC. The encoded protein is CASSLFRTTSRKTQYF.